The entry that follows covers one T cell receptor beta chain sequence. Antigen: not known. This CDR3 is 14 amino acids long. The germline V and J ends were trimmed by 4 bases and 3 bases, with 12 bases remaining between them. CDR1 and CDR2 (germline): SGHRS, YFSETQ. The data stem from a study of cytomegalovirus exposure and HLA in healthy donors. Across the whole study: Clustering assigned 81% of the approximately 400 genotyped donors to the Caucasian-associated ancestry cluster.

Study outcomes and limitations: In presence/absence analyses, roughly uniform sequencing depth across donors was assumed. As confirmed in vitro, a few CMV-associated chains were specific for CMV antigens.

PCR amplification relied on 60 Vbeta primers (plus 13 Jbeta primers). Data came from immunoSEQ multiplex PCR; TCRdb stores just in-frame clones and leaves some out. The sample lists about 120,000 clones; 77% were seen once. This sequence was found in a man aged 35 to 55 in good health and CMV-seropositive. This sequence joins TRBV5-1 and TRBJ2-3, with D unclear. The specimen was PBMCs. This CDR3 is CASSPPHPTDTQYF. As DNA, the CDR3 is TGCGCCAGCAGCCCCCCACACCCAACAGATACGCAGTATTTT.